One TCR beta chain is described in this entry. Profiled with immunoSEQ multiplex PCR; TCRdb holds only in-frame clones, not every one. The table shows 75,000 to 90,000 clones, with approximately 96% occurring only once. This CDR3 has 16 residues. Trimming left V 1 base short and J 0 bases short, with 10 bases between. CDR1 and CDR2 from the germline V gene are SGHDN and FVKESK. This entry is derived from a study of technical replicates of blood from a handful of donors. V usage is TRBV14 and J usage is TRBJ1-3; the D is unclear. The sequenced sample was T cells isolated from PBMCs. The sequence derives from a human donor in good health. Here the CDR3 reads CASSQVTLSSGNTIYF. Here the CDR3 DNA reads TGTGCCAGCAGCCAAGTAACTCTTAGCTCTGGAAACACCATATATTTT.